This entry lists 13 T cell receptor beta chains sequenced from one sample in a study of T cell repertoires and HLA-DP antigens. Profiling relied on immunoSEQ multiplex PCR, and the TCRdb table lists in-frame clones only, not all of them. Of some 120,000 clones listed, about 91% are singletons. These receptors lack a known antigen. The source material was CD4+ T cells from PBMCs. Receptors were obtained from a young woman in good health and CMV-seronegative.

The gene calls are TRBV4-3 and TRBJ2-4; perhaps TRBD2 as D (7 bases). The germline gives CDR1 LGHNA, CDR2 YSLEER. Trimming stripped 0 bases from V and 5 bases from J, with 14 bases between. The CDR3 loop spans 16 amino acids. The CDR3 region is CASSQDEGRGENIQYF. The DNA for the CDR3 is TGCGCCAGCAGCCAAGACGAGGGGAGGGGGGAAAACATTCAGTACTTC.

This clone appeared a few times. V usage is TRBV30 and J usage is TRBJ1-2; 8 bases line up with TRBD1. The germline CDR1 and CDR2 sequences are GTSNPN and SVGIG (reference sequence). This CDR3 is 14 amino acids long. After removal of 4 bases from V and 3 bases from J, the junction contained 7 bases not matched to a gene. CDR3 sequence reads: CAWMTDRVDYGYTF. The CDR3 region has the DNA TGTGCCTGGATGACGGACAGGGTAGACTATGGCTACACCTTC.

The gene calls are TRBV7-2 and TRBJ2-3, with D perhaps TRBD1 (6 bases). V lost 3 bases to trimming and J lost 5 bases, with 12 bases between them. The length of the CDR3 is 14 residues. In germline, CDR1 is SGHTA, CDR2 FQGNSA. Here the CDR3 reads CASSLQTGGDTQYF. The CDR3 coding sequence is TGTGCCAGCAGCTTGCAGACAGGAGGAGATACGCAGTATTTT.

The CDR3, as DNA: TGTGCCAGCAGCTCAGGACCGAAACTGGGGGAGACCCAGTACTTC. Translating it yields CASSSGPKLGETQYF. The chain couples TRBV7-2 to TRBJ2-5; D is ambiguous. Germline V lookup: CDR1 SGHTA, CDR2 FQGNSA. The length of the CDR3 is 15 residues. V lost 4 bases to trimming and J lost 5 bases, with 17 bases between them.

The chain employs TRBV29-1 and TRBJ2-7; D not certain. Germline CDR1 reads SQVTM; CDR2 reads ANQGSEA. The germline V and J ends were trimmed by 4 bases and 5 bases, with 6 bases remaining between them. This CDR3 has 10 residues. This CDR3 is CSVGPHEQYV. The CDR3 nucleotides read TGCAGCGTTGGGCCCCACGAGCAGTACGTC.

This chain uses TRBV28 with TRBJ2-7; D tentatively fits TRBD1 or TRBD2 (5 bases each). The CDR3 is 15 residues long. V lost 6 bases, J lost 3 bases, and 18 bases lay in between. Germline CDR1 MDHEN, CDR2 SYDVKM. The CDR3 sequence: CASSKEGLKLYEQYF. CDR3 nucleotides: TGTGCCAGCAGCAAAGAGGGGCTGAAGCTCTACGAGCAGTACTTC.

The gene calls are TRBV30 and TRBJ2-1, with D tentatively TRBD1 (5 bases). CDR1 is GTSNPN and CDR2 is SVGIG in the germline V gene (reference sequence). The CDR3 has 15 amino acids. The ends were cut back, 0 bases at V and 3 bases at J, with 12 bases in the middle. The CDR3 DNA follows: TGTGCCTGGAGTGTAGGGGTAGAGCGCTACAATGAGCAGTTCTTC. Translation gives CAWSVGVERYNEQFF.

The chain's CDR3 is CASSIRQYTEAFF. DNA for the CDR3: TGTGCCAGTAGTATCCGGCAGTACACTGAAGCTTTCTTT. The chain is built from TRBV19 and TRBJ1-1; D call uncertain. Trimming stripped 3 bases from V and 3 bases from J, with 8 bases between. The CDR3 is made up of 13 amino acids. Germline values: CDR1 LNHDA, CDR2 SQIVND (reference sequence).

V gene TRBV7-2 combines with J gene TRBJ2-3, with 13 bases that match TRBD2. CDR1 and CDR2 from the germline V gene are SGHTA and FQGNSA. Trimming cost V 6 bases and J 2 bases; bases outside gene matches: 5. This CDR3 contains 16 residues. CDR3 coding DNA: TGTGCCAGCAGACGGACTAGCGGGAGACTCACAGATACGCAGTATTTT. Its protein product is CASRRTSGRLTDTQYF.

The chain is built from TRBV18 and TRBJ2-6, with D hard to call. There are 15 residues in the CDR3. Trimming stripped 2 bases from V and 0 bases from J, with 5 bases between. In germline, CDR1 is KGHSH, CDR2 LQKENI. As DNA, the CDR3 is TGTGCCAGCTCACCAACGGGCTCTGGGGCCAACGTCCTGACTTTC. This encodes CASSPTGSGANVLTF.

V is TRBV19 and J is TRBJ2-7, with a weak D call TRBD1 (6 bases). The CDR3 length is 13 residues. The V gene lost 7 bases and the J gene lost 3 bases, with 13 bases spanning the gap. Germline lookup yields CDR1 LNHDA and CDR2 SQIVND (reference sequence). CDR3 coding DNA: TGTGCCAGTAAACAGGGAGAATTCTACGAGCAGTACTTC. It codes for CASKQGEFYEQYF.

The V and J genes are TRBV7-2 and TRBJ2-5; D unresolved. Between the trimmed V and J ends, which lost 1 base and 5 bases, there was a span of 5 bases. Germline assignment: CDR1 SGHTA and CDR2 FQGNSA. This CDR3 spans 12 amino acids. CDR3 region: CASSLVQETQYF. The CDR3, as DNA: TGTGCCAGCAGCTTAGTACAGGAGACCCAGTACTTC.

This clone showed up just once. The V call is TRBV7-8, the J call TRBJ2-3; 12 bases are a match to TRBD2. There are 17 residues in the CDR3. Germline CDR1 reads SGHVS; CDR2 reads FQNEAQ. V lost 6 bases to trimming and J lost 0 bases; unmatched junction nucleotides: 7. Here the CDR3 DNA reads TGTGCCAGCAGAGCTAGCGGGAGGGTCCTTAGCACAGATACGCAGTATTTT. Amino acids: CASRASGRVLSTDTQYF.